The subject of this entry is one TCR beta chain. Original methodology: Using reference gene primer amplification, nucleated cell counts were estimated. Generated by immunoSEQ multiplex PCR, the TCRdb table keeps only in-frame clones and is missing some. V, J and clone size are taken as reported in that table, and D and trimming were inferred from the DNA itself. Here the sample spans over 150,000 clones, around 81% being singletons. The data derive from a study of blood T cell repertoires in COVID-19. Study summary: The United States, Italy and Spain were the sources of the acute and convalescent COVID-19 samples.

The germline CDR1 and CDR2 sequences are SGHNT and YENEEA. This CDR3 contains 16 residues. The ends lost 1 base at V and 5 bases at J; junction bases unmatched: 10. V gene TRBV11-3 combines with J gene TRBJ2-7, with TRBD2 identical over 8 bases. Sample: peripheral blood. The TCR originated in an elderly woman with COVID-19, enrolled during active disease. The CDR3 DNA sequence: TGTGCCAGCAGCTTAGTCTCCGGGAGGGCGTACCACGAGCAGTACTTC. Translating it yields CASSLVSGRAYHEQYF.